The 5 T cell receptor beta chains given below trace back to one sample, sequenced in a study of tissue T cells after allogeneic stem cell transplantation. The method was immunoSEQ multiplex PCR; TCRdb's version includes in-frame clones alone and lacks a portion of them. This table has about 48,000 clones, roughly 75% appearing once. Sequenced: sorted cells pooled from one or two spleens. The receptor source for this set is a pool of C57BL/6 mice in good health.

Worth noting for this clone: Mouse gene names apply. The CDR3 end is not reached by the read, which stops 1 residue before it; the germline J gene fills it in. This same CDR3 is encoded by further DNA sequences in the sample. The chain joins TRBV3 to TRBJ2-7; D is unresolved. Germline V gene data show CDR1 as SNHLY and CDR2 as FYNGKV (reference sequence). V lost 4 bases, J lost 0 bases, and 4 bases lay in between. The CDR3 length is 12 residues. The CDR3 DNA, read in part, is TGTGCCAGCAGCTCCAGCTCCTATGAACAGTAC. Translation gives CASSSSSYEQY. The whole CDR3 sequence reads CASSSSSYEQYF.

In the case of this clone: Genes and germline are mouse. The CDR3 is cut off 1 residue early in the read; its end comes from the germline J gene. V is TRBV13-2 and J is TRBJ2-5; tentatively, D is TRBD1 (6 bases). Germline V CDR1 and CDR2: NNHNN, SYGAGS (reference sequence). The CDR3 loop spans 14 amino acids. With 1 base removed from V and 1 base from J, the gap between germline ends came to 7 bases. This CDR3 reads CASGDSGDQDTQYF. The CDR3 bases that were read are TGTGCCAGCGGTGATTCAGGGGACCAAGACACCCAGTAC.

Regarding this clone: Any gene name here is a mouse gene name. The CDR3 goes on 1 residue after the read ends, and that part is filled in from the germline J gene. The chain recombines TRBV23 with TRBJ2-7. Germline-derived CDR1 and CDR2 are KGHTA and FQNQQP. This CDR3 comprises 10 residues. CDR3: CSSGLAEQYF. Partial CDR3 DNA: TGCTCCAGCGGGTTGGCTGAACAGTAC.

This clone was seen a few times. Mouse germline and gene names are used. The read is 1 residue too short to cover the CDR3 end, so that end is filled in from the germline J gene. This rearrangement joins TRBV19 to TRBJ2-3, with D perhaps TRBD1 or TRBD2 (5 bases each). The CDR3 has 13 amino acids. Trimming took off 4 bases at V and 0 bases at J, with 6 bases between the two ends. Germline V CDR1 and CDR2: FNHDT, SITEND (reference sequence). The CDR3 DNA, read in part, is TGTGCCAGCAGTCGGGGGAGTGCAGAAACGCTGTAT. Protein sequence: CASSRGSAETLY. The CDR3 in full is CASSRGSAETLYF.

This clone was counted a few times. The genes are named according to mouse. The CDR3 extends 1 residue past the end of the read, so its final part is completed from the germline J gene. The V gene is TRBV26, the J gene TRBJ2-7, with 7 bases that match TRBD2. The germline gives CDR1 KGHPV, CDR2 FQNQEV (reference sequence). Trimming cost V 2 bases and J 3 bases; bases outside gene matches: 4. CDR3 length: 14 residues. The CDR3 loop reads CASSLKPGGYEQYF. CDR3 DNA, as far as it was read: TGTGCCAGCAGTCTGAAGCCTGGGGGCTATGAACAGTAC.